A single sample gave rise to the 9 T cell receptor beta chains below, sequenced in a study of blood T cells in healthy people across ages (dated by TCRdb to about 2015). To prepare the library, 5' RACE was applied. Sequenced using an Illumina HiSeq 2500. A second roughly 6 to 12 cycle PCR used a sample-barcoded 5' primer and a J-beta primer mix. The public sequencing data were trimmed at Q25 with fastp and processed into clonotypes with MiXCR by TCRdb, which kept only in-frame beta chains. Each record represents a unique CDR3 protein, reported with the most common genes and DNA among its rows. The sample table lists 1.5 million to 2 million distinct CDR3 sequences, 25% to 30% of them with a count of one. In total, the top ten clones hold roughly 8% of the sample. Sequencing input: blood. The receptor set was obtained from a woman aged 25 to 39 in good health.

This chain connects TRBV7-9 to TRBJ2-6; D not resolved. Germline V CDR1 and CDR2: SEHNR, FQNEAQ (reference sequence). The CDR3 spans 15 residues. Trimming removed 2 bases at V and 8 bases at J, with 13 bases between. The CDR3 DNA reads TGTGCCAGCAGCTTACAAGGGTGGAAGACCAACGTCCTGACTTTC. Its translation: CASSLQGWKTNVLTF.

Comments on this clonotype: A much larger clone differs by one base, so this may be a read error. J is TRBJ2-1 and V is TRBV29-1, with TRBD1 identical over 8 bases. There are 15 residues in the CDR3. The ends lost 3 bases at V and 8 bases at J; junction bases unmatched: 12. Germline V gene lookup returns CDR1 SQVTM and CDR2 ANQGSEA. The CDR3 reads CSVDGAGGGCDEQFF. CDR3 DNA: TGCAGCGTTGACGGTGCAGGGGGCGGGTGCGATGAGCAGTTCTTC.

V usage is TRBV7-9 and J usage is TRBJ2-4, with TRBD2 matching 9 bases. The tail of the sequence fits TRBJ2-7 better, so the J call may be wrong. The germline CDR1 and CDR2 sequences are SEHNR and FQNEAQ (reference sequence). There are 14 residues in the CDR3. CDR3 DNA: TGTGCCAGCAGCTTAGAGGCTAGCGGGAACGAGCAGTACTTC. This encodes CASSLEASGNEQYF.

This clonotype has only a few counts. J is TRBJ1-1 and V is TRBV10-3; a weak D match, TRBD1 (5 bases). The CDR3 contains 13 residues. The V and J ends lost 5 bases and 2 bases respectively, with 9 bases between them. The V gene's germline CDR1 is ENHRY and CDR2 SYGVKD. The DNA for the CDR3 is TGTGCCATCAGTAGGGACCCCAACACTGAAGCTTTCTTT. This codes for CAISRDPNTEAFF.

This clonotype was seen only a few times. The V and J genes are TRBV29-1 and TRBJ1-4; 7 nucleotides line up with TRBD1. The CDR3 totals 13 residues. Germline CDR1 SQVTM, CDR2 ANQGSEA. The CDR3 coding sequence is TGCAGTGGAATGGGACAGAAGAATGAAAAACTGTTTTTT. Translating gives CSGMGQKNEKLFF.

The chain has TRBV20-1 and TRBJ2-1; D is unclear. Germline V CDR1 and CDR2: DFQATT, SNEGSKA (reference sequence). The ends were cut back, 3 bases at V and 7 bases at J, with 7 bases in the middle. The CDR3 is 11 residues long. CDR3 sequence reads: CSARAVNEQFF. The DNA for the CDR3 is TGCAGTGCTAGGGCTGTAAATGAGCAGTTCTTC.

Comment on this clonotype: A read error may produce the germline difference seen at one junction end. The chain carries TRBV7-2 and TRBJ2-7, with 7 positions matching TRBD1. CDR3 length: 14 amino acids. Germline CDR1 reads SGHTA; CDR2 reads FQGNSA. The CDR3 sequence is CASSLPGQHYERYF. CDR3 coding DNA: TGTGCCAGCAGCCTGCCGGGACAGCACTACGAGCGGTACTTC.

A single count supports this clonotype. V gene TRBV2 combines with J gene TRBJ2-5, with 7 bases lining up with TRBD1. The DNA end is a closer match to TRBJ2-7, so the J assignment may be wrong. The CDR3 has 12 amino acids. Germline V gene lookup returns CDR1 SNHLY and CDR2 FYNNEI. The CDR3 reads CATFTGDFEQYF. In DNA, the CDR3 is TGTGCCACGTTCACAGGGGATTTCGAGCAGTACTTC.

This clonotype was detected ten times or more. This rearrangement joins TRBV29-1 to TRBJ2-5; D perhaps matches TRBD2 (5 bases). The CDR3 runs to 15 residues. Per germline, CDR1 SQVTM and CDR2 ANQGSEA. V was shortened by 6 bases and J by 1 base, with 18 bases between the two germline ends. DNA for the CDR3: TGCAGCGTGCACGGGATTCAAGGACTCCAAGAGACCCAGTACTTC. The encoded protein is CSVHGIQGLQETQYF.